These 24 T cell receptor beta chains originate from one sample sequenced in a study of regulatory T cells in long-lasting Graves disease. Time point noted: newly diagnosed GD, antithyroid drugs for less than 3 months. With RNA extracted from PBMCs as input, the TCR library was made. Construction of the TCR beta libraries employed iRepertoire HTBI primers in conjunction with Arm-PCR of CDR3 regions. MiXCR, applied by TCRdb to the multiplex PCR reads, yields one record per CDR3 protein. The sample consists of some 410,000 distinct CDR3 sequences, about 16% of them appearing once. These data are also associated with another study on T cells in Graves' hyperthyroidism and ophthalmopathy.

This material consisted of peripheral blood mononuclear cells (PBMCs), taken at new diagnosis, from a patient treated with antithyroid drugs. Source of these receptors: a woman aged 25-40 years with Graves disease.

This clonotype was counted between two and nine times. The CDR3 ends on some other residue instead of the conserved phenylalanine or tryptophan, so this is likely a read error. The rearrangement joins TRBV10-1 to TRBJ2-1; no firm D call. The CDR3 contains 15 residues. Germline V lookup: CDR1 WNHNN, CDR2 SYGVQD (reference sequence). Trimming took off 4 bases at V and 0 bases at J, with 10 bases between the two ends. The CDR3 spells CASSVSPSSYNEQFL. The CDR3 nucleotides are TGCGCCAGCAGTGTTAGCCCCAGCTCCTACAATGAGCAGTTCCTC.

Details on this clonotype: At one end, the junction sequence differs from germline, possibly due to a read error. CDR3 nucleotide sequence: TGTGCCAGCAGCCAATCCGGACAGGGAGCATATCAGCCCCAGCATTTT. This gives the protein CASSQSGQGAYQPQHF. The chain uses TRBV4-1 and TRBJ1-5; TRBD1 agrees at 8 bases. CDR3 size: 16 residues. The germline V gene encodes CDR1 MGHRA and CDR2 YSYEKL.

Many counts were recorded for this clonotype. This chain links TRBV28 with TRBJ2-1; D is unclear. V shed 3 bases and J shed 6 bases, with 12 bases lying between them. Germline V gene lookup returns CDR1 MDHEN and CDR2 SYDVKM. CDR3 length: 14 residues. The CDR3 here is CASSFKGRGNEQFF. The CDR3 nucleotides read TGTGCCAGCAGTTTTAAAGGTCGAGGCAATGAGCAGTTCTTC.

This clonotype came up many times. This rearrangement joins TRBV6-1 to TRBJ1-4; D is ambiguous. There are 14 residues in the CDR3. Germline V gives CDR1 MNHNS, CDR2 SASEGT. The V end was cut by 4 bases, the J end by 5 bases, with 11 bases between. CDR3: CASSVRAANEKLFF. CDR3 DNA sequence: TGTGCCAGCAGTGTCCGGGCCGCCAATGAAAAACTGTTTTTT.

V and J are TRBV28 and TRBJ1-2; a possible D gene is TRBD1 (6 bases). This CDR3 is built from 15 residues. V shed 4 bases and J shed 4 bases, with 16 bases lying between them. Per germline, CDR1 MDHEN and CDR2 SYDVKM. The CDR3 sequence: CASSSTGAVSYGYTF. CDR3 DNA: TGTGCCAGCAGTTCCACGGGGGCGGTGAGCTATGGCTACACCTTC.

This clonotype was picked up a small number of times. The gene calls are TRBV15 and TRBJ1-6; the D gene is possibly TRBD1 (5 bases). V lost 3 bases to trimming and J lost 1 base, with 7 bases between them. The CDR3 has 15 amino acids. Germline CDR1 and CDR2: LNHNV and YYDKDF (reference sequence). The CDR3 DNA is TGTGCCACCAGCAGGGGGGATTCCTATAATTCACCCCTCCACTTT. It is translated as CATSRGDSYNSPLHF.

This clonotype appeared many times. The chain employs TRBV6-1 and TRBJ2-3; D gene unclear. The CDR3 is 13 amino acids. V was trimmed by 4 bases and J by 2 bases, leaving 7 bases between them. Germline V lookup: CDR1 MNHNS, CDR2 SASEGT. The DNA for the CDR3 is TGTGCCAGCAGTGTCACTACCACAGATACGCAGTATTTT. Its translation is CASSVTTTDTQYF.

This clonotype came up many times. The chain uses TRBV5-1 and TRBJ1-1; D perhaps matches TRBD1 (5 bases). The CDR3 is 15 residues long. CDR1 and CDR2 (germline): SGHRS, YFSETQ. The germline V and J ends were trimmed by 4 bases and 4 bases, with 17 bases remaining between them. Written as DNA, the CDR3 is TGCGCCAGCAGCCAGGATACCAACAGGTTCACTGAAGCTTTCTTT. Translation gives CASSQDTNRFTEAFF.

J is TRBJ2-3 and V is TRBV4-1; D is undetermined. With 0 bases removed from V and 2 bases from J, the gap between germline ends came to 18 bases. Germline CDR1 reads MGHRA; CDR2 reads YSYEKL. The CDR3 totals 18 residues. In nucleotides, the CDR3 is TGCGCCAGCAGCCAAGATTTCCCCGTACGGAAAGACACAGATACGCAGTATTTT. It yields the protein CASSQDFPVRKDTDTQYF.

J is TRBJ1-5 and V is TRBV12-3 or TRBV12-4; D may be TRBD1 (5 bases). This CDR3 has 15 residues. The V end lost 7 bases, the J end lost 4 bases, and 17 bases lay between the germline ends. The CDR3 here is CASMLWGRGNQPQHF. DNA of the CDR3: TGTGCCAGCATGCTATGGGGGAGGGGAAATCAGCCCCAGCATTTT.

This clonotype was recorded a few times. This chain connects TRBV4-3 to TRBJ1-2, with TRBD1 as a possible D gene (5 bases). Looked up from germline, CDR1 is LGHNA and CDR2 is YSLEER. The CDR3 covers 16 residues. V lost 0 bases and J lost 6, with 17 bases in between. The CDR3 sequence is CASSQELRRASHGYTF. The CDR3 DNA follows: TGCGCCAGCAGCCAAGAACTCCGCAGGGCATCCCATGGCTACACCTTC.

This clonotype has at least ten counts. This chain uses TRBV5-1 with TRBJ1-1, with D hard to call. Germline CDR1 SGHRS, CDR2 YFSETQ. The V end was cut by 2 bases, the J end by 1 base, with 6 bases between. The length of the CDR3 is 13 residues. The chain's CDR3 is CASSLSKNTEAFF. CDR3 sequence (DNA): TGCGCCAGCAGCTTATCCAAGAACACTGAAGCTTTCTTT.

This clonotype was detected many times. The V gene is TRBV6-1, the J gene TRBJ2-7; a weak D match, TRBD1 (5 bases). The germline V gene has CDR1 MNHNS and CDR2 SASEGT. V lost 2 bases, J lost 3 bases, and 11 bases lay in between. This CDR3 region has 14 residues. DNA of the CDR3: TGTGCCAGCAGTGAAAACTTCGACAGCTACGAGCAGTACTTC. Protein: CASSENFDSYEQYF.

CDR3 sequence: CATGTEPNYGYTF. The DNA for the CDR3 is TGCGCCACCGGGACAGAGCCTAACTATGGCTACACCTTC. The rearrangement joins TRBV5-1 to TRBJ1-2; 7 bases map to TRBD1. This CDR3 contains 13 residues. The germline V gene encodes CDR1 SGHRS and CDR2 YFSETQ. V dropped 9 bases and J dropped 0; count of bases not matched to a gene: 5.

This clonotype came up many times. The chain uses TRBV5-4 and TRBJ2-5; 11 bases fit TRBD2. V dropped 4 bases and J dropped 5; count of bases not matched to a gene: 10. Germline V gene lookup returns CDR1 SGHNT and CDR2 YYREEE (reference sequence). The CDR3 runs 16 residues. This CDR3 is CASSDATSGMWETQYF. The CDR3 DNA reads TGTGCCAGCAGCGACGCGACTAGCGGGATGTGGGAGACCCAGTACTTC. Complete variable domain (other parts from reference TRBV5-4 and TRBJ2-5): ETGVTQSPTHLIKTRGQQVTLRCSSQSGHNTVSWYQQALGQGPQFIFQYYREEENGRGNFPPRFSGLQFPNYSSELNVNALELDDSALYLCASSDATSGMWETQYFGPGTRLLVL.

In the case of this clonotype: A far larger clone is one nucleotide away, so this likely arose from a read error. The chain joins TRBV6-1 to TRBJ2-7; weak D call: TRBD1 (6 bases). CDR1 is MNHNS, CDR2 SASEGT, per germline. This CDR3 is built from 13 residues. The CDR3 DNA is TGTGCCAGCAGTGAACCACAGGGTTGGGAGCGGTACTTC. The encoded protein is CASSEPQGWERYF.

This clonotype was recorded many times. The CDR3: CASSITANTGELFF. For the CDR3, the DNA is TGTGCCAGTAGTATTACAGCGAACACCGGGGAGCTGTTTTTT. The chain couples TRBV19 to TRBJ2-2, with D unclear. From germline, CDR1 is LNHDA and CDR2 SQIVND (reference sequence). This CDR3 contains 14 residues. The V and J ends lost 3 bases and 0 bases respectively, with 5 bases between them.

Of note for this clonotype: Just one base apart from a much larger clone, this may be a read error. The rearrangement links TRBV20-1 to TRBJ2-7; 11 bases align to TRBD2. Germline lookup yields CDR1 DFQATT and CDR2 SNEGSKA (reference sequence). V shed 0 bases, J shed 7 bases, and the junction held 8 bases outside the gene matches. The CDR3 has 15 amino acids. CDR3 region: CSARDMLAGGNEQYF. CDR3 DNA sequence: TGCAGTGCTAGAGATATGCTAGCGGGAGGCAATGAGCAGTACTTC.

There are many counts of this clonotype. The chain links TRBV6-2 or TRBV6-3 to TRBJ1-2; D is unclear. CDR1 and CDR2 from the germline V gene are MNHEY and SVGEGT. Deletions cut 0 bases from V and 0 bases from J, with 5 bases between. This CDR3 region has 14 residues. The CDR3 DNA is TGTGCCAGCAGTTACTCGAGAGCTAACTATGGCTACACCTTC. Translated: CASSYSRANYGYTF.

This clonotype was recorded many times. The chain uses TRBV20-1 and TRBJ1-2, with D possibly matching TRBD1 (5 bases). The CDR3 sequence is 16 residues long. V lost 1 base to trimming and J lost 7 bases, with 22 bases between them. Germline V gene lookup returns CDR1 DFQATT and CDR2 SNEGSKA (reference sequence). CDR3 in DNA: TGCAGTGCTAGAGCTTCCGCATATTCTGCAGGGACTGGCTACACCTTC. It is translated as CSARASAYSAGTGYTF.

This clonotype was seen repeatedly, ten times or more. The chain couples TRBV18 to TRBJ2-3, with a weak D call TRBD2 (6 bases). V dropped 4 bases and J dropped 4 bases, with 18 bases sitting between them. The V gene's germline CDR1 is KGHSH and CDR2 LQKENI. There are 16 residues in the CDR3. The CDR3 loop reads CASSLRSGWKADTQYF. The CDR3 region has the DNA TGTGCCAGCTCACTTCGAAGCGGGTGGAAGGCAGATACGCAGTATTTT.

This clonotype was detected many times. The gene calls are TRBV6-2 or TRBV6-3 and TRBJ2-7; TRBD1 matches at 7 bases. Losses at the gene ends were 5 bases for V and 2 bases for J; bases not matched to a gene: 9. Per germline, CDR1 MNHEY and CDR2 SVGEGT. The CDR3 spans 15 residues. The CDR3 loop is CASSARTGNTYEQYF. In DNA form, the CDR3 reads TGTGCCAGCAGTGCACGGACAGGAAACACCTACGAGCAGTACTTC.

Points on this clonotype: A read error may be the cause here, since a much bigger clone is one base away. The chain has TRBV5-1 and TRBJ2-2, with a tentative D call TRBD2 (6 bases). The germline V gene encodes CDR1 SGHRS and CDR2 YFSETQ. The CDR3 runs to 17 residues. CDR3 DNA sequence: TGCGCCAGCAGCTTCTACGGATCCAGCGGGTACACCGGGGAGCGGTTTTTT. This sequence encodes CASSFYGSSGYTGERFF.

This clonotype was seen repeatedly, ten times or more. This rearrangement joins TRBV13 to TRBJ2-7, with TRBD2 identical over 9 bases. Germline trimming cut 0 bases from V and 5 bases from J; bases unmatched to any gene: 2. Germline V gene sequence: CDR1 PRHDT, CDR2 FYEKMQ (reference sequence). This CDR3 is 14 amino acids long. In nucleotides, the CDR3 is TGTGCCAGCAGCTTAGGGCGGGAGGGGGACGAGCAGTACTTC. Translating gives CASSLGREGDEQYF. Filled out from reference TRBV13 and TRBJ2-7, the complete variable domain reads AAGVIQSPRHLIKEKRETATLKCYPIPRHDTVYWYQQGPGQDPQFLISFYEKMQSDKGSIPDRFSAQQFSDYHSELNMSSLELGDSALYFCASSLGREGDEQYFGPGTRLTVT.